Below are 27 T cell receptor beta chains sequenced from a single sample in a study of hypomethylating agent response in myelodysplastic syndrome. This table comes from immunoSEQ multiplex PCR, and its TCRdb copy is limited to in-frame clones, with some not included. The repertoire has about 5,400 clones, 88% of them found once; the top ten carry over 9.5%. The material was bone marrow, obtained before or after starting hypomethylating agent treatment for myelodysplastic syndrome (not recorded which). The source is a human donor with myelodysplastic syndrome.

The CDR3 DNA reads as TGTGCCAGCAGTGACAGGGTCTACACCTTC. Translated, it gives CASSDRVYTF. This sequence joins TRBV6-4 and TRBJ1-2, with D hard to call. Trimming pared 2 bases from V and 10 bases from J, leaving 5 bases between. CDR1 MRHNA and CDR2 SNTAGT come from the germline V gene. CDR3 length equals 10 residues.

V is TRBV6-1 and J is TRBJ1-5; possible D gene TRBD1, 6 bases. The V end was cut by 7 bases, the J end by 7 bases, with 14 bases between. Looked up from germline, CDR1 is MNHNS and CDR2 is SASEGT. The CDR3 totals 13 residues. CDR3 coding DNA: TGTGCCAGCAATCACAGGGCAGGACAGCCCCAGCATTTT. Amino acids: CASNHRAGQPQHF.

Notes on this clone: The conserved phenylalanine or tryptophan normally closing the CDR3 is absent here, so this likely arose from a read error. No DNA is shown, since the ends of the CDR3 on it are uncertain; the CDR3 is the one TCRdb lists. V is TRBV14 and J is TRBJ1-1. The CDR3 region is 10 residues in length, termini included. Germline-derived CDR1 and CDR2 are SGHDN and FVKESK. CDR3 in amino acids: CASSQAAPPV.

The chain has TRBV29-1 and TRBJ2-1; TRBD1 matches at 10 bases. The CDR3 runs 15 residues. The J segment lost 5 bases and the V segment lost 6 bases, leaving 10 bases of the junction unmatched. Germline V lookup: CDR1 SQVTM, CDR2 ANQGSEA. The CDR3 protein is CSVVTTGGIHNEQFF. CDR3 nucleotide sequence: TGCAGCGTCGTTACGACAGGGGGCATCCACAATGAGCAGTTCTTC.

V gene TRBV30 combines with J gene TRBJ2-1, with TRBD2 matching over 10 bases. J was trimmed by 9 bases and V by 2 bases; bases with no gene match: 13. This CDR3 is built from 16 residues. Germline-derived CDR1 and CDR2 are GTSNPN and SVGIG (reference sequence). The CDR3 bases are TGTGCCTGGAGTCCGATTCACCTAGCGGGAGTACTTGAGCAGTTCTTC. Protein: CAWSPIHLAGVLEQFF.

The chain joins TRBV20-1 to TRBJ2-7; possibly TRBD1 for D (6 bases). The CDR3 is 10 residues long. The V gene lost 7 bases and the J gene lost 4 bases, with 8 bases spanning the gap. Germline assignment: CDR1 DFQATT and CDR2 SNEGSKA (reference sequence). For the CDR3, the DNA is TGCAGTGAAGGGGGTTACGAGCAGTACGTC. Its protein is CSEGGYEQYV.

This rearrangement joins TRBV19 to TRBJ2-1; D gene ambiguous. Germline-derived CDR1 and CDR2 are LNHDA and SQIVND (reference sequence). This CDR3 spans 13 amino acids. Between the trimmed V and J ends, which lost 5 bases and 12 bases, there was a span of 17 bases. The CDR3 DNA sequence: TGTGCCAGTAGTGTCGGGCTCCGAGTTAGGCAGTTCTTC. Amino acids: CASSVGLRVRQFF.

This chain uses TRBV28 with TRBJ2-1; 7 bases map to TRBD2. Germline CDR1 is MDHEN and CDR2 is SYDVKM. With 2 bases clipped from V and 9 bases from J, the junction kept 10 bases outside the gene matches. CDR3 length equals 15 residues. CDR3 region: CASSLNGGGPIEQFF. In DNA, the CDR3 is TGTGCCAGCAGTTTAAACGGCGGGGGTCCCATTGAGCAGTTCTTC.

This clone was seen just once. The CDR3 DNA follows: TGTGCCAGCACCCAAACAGGGGGCGGCGAGCAGTACTTC. Protein sequence: CASTQTGGGEQYF. The chain joins TRBV9 to TRBJ2-7, with TRBD1 matching over 9 bases. This CDR3 spans 13 amino acids. CDR1 is SGDLS and CDR2 is YYNGEE in the germline V gene. V lost 6 bases to trimming and J lost 6 bases; unmatched junction nucleotides: 7.

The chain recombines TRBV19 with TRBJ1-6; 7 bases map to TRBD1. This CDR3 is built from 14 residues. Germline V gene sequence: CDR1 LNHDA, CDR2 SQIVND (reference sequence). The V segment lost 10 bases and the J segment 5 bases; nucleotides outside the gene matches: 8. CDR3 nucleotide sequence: TGTGCCACCAGGGGGGGTCCGAATAATTCACCCCTCCACTTT. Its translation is CATRGGPNNSPLHF.

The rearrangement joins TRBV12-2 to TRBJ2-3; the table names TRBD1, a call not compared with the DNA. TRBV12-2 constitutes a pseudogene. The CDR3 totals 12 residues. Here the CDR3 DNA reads TGTGCAAGTCGCTACAGTCCGGATACGCAGTATTTT. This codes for CASRYSPDTQYF.

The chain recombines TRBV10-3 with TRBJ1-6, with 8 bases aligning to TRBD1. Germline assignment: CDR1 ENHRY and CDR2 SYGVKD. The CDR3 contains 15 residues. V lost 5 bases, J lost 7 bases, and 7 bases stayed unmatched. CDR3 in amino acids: CAISFGTGGNSPLHF. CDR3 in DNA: TGTGCCATCAGTTTTGGGACAGGAGGCAATTCACCCCTCCACTTT.

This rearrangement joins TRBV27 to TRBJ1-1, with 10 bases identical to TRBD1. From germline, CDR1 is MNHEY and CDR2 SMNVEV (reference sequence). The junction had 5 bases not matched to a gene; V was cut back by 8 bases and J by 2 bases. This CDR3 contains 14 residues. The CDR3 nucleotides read TGTGCCAGCCGCGGGGACAGGGGAAACACTGAAGCTTTCTTT. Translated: CASRGDRGNTEAFF.

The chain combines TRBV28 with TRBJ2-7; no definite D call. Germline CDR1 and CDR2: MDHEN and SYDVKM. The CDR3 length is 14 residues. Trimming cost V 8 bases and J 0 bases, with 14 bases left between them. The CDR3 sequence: CASVAGSPSYEQYF. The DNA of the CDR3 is TGTGCCAGCGTTGCCGGGTCTCCCTCCTACGAGCAGTACTTC.

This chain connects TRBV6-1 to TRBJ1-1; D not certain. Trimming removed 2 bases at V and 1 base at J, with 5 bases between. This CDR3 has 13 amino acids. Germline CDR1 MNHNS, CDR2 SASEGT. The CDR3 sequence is CASSEQPNTEAFF. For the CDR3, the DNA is TGTGCCAGCAGTGAACAACCGAACACTGAAGCTTTCTTT.

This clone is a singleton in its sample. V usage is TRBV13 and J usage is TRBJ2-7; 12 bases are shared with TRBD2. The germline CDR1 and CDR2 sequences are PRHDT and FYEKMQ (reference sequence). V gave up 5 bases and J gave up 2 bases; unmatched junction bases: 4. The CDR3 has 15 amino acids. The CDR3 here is CASSLRTSGAYEQYF. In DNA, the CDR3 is TGTGCCAGCAGCCTCCGGACTAGCGGGGCCTACGAGCAGTACTTC.

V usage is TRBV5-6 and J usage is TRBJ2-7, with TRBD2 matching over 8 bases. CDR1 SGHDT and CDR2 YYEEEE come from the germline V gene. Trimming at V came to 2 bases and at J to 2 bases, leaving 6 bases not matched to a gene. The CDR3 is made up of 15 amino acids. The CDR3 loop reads CASSFRRREAYEQYF. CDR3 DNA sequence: TGTGCCAGCAGCTTCCGCCGGCGGGAGGCCTACGAGCAGTACTTC. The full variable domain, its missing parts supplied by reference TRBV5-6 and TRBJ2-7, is DAGVTQSPTHLIKTRGQQVTLRCSPKSGHDTVSWYQQALGQGPQFIFQYYEEEERQRGNFPDRFSGHQFPNYSSELNVNALLLGDSALYLCASSFRRREAYEQYFGPGTRLTVT.

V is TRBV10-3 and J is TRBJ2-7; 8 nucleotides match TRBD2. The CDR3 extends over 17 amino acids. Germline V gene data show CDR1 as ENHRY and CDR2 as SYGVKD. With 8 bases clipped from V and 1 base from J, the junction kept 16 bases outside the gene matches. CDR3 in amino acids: CAIRRRSSSGRSYEQYF. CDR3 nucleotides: TGTGCCATCCGTCGCCGGAGCTCTAGCGGGCGGTCCTACGAGCAGTACTTC.

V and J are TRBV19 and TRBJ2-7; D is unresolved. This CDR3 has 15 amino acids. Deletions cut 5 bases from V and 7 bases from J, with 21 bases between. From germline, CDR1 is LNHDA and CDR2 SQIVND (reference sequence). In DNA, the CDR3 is TGTGCCAGTAGTCCTTCCCCCTGGGAACTACGAGAGCAGTACTTC. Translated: CASSPSPWELREQYF.

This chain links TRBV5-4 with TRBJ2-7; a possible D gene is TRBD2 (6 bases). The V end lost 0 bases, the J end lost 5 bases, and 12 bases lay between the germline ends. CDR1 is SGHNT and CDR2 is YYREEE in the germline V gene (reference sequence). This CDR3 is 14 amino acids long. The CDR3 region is CASSLARRGDEQYF. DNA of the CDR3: TGTGCCAGCAGCTTGGCAAGGAGGGGCGACGAGCAGTACTTC.

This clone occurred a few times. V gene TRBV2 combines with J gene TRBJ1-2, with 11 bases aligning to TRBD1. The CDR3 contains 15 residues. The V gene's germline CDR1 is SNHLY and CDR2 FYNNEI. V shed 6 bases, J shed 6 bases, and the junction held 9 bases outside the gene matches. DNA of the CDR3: TGTGCCAGCAGCGATACGGACAGGGGGCTCCATGGCTACACCTTC. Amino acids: CASSDTDRGLHGYTF.

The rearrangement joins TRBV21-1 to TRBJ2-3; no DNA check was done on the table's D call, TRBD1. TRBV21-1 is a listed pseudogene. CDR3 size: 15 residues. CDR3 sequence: CASSSLQGATDTQYF. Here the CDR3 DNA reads TGTGCCAGCAGCAGCTTACAGGGAGCCACAGATACGCAGTATTTT.

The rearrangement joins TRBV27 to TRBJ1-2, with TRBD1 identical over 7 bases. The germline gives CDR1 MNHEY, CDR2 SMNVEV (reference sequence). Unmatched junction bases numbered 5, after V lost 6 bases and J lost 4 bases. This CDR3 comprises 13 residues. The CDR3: CASSLGTAYGYTF. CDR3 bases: TGTGCCAGCAGCCTCGGGACAGCCTATGGCTACACCTTC.

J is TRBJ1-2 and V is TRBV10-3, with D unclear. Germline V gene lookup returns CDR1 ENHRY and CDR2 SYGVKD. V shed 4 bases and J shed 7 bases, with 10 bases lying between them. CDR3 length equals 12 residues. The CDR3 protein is CAISGLAPGYTF. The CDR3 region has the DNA TGTGCCATCAGTGGACTGGCCCCTGGCTACACCTTC.

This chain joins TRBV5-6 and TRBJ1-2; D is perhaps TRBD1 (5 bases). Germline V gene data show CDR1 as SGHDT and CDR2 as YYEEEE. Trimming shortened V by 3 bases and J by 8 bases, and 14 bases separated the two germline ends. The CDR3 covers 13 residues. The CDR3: CASSWGPSGGYTF. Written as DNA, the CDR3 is TGTGCCAGCAGCTGGGGCCCGTCGGGGGGCTACACCTTC.

The DNA for the CDR3 is TGTGCCAGCAGTTCCGGGACAGGGGCTGGCGAGCAGTACGTC. This gives the protein CASSSGTGAGEQYV. The V gene is TRBV6-1, the J gene TRBJ2-7; 10 bases are shared with TRBD1. The V and J ends lost 5 bases and 6 bases, in that order; junction bases with no gene match: 7. Germline CDR1 and CDR2: MNHNS and SASEGT. The CDR3 extends over 14 amino acids.

CDR3 in amino acids: CATRRGAGVATNEKLFF. The CDR3, as DNA: TGTGCCACGCGCCGTGGGGCAGGGGTGGCAACTAATGAAAAACTGTTTTTT. This chain links TRBV15 with TRBJ1-4; the D gene is possibly TRBD1 (6 bases). The germline gives CDR1 LNHNV, CDR2 YYDKDF (reference sequence). There are 17 residues in the CDR3. V was clipped by 9 bases and J by 0 bases, with 20 bases between them.